These T cell receptor beta chains were read from a single sample in a study of cytomegalovirus exposure and HLA in healthy donors. The data were produced by immunoSEQ multiplex PCR, yet TCRdb's version contains in-frame clones alone and is incomplete. The sample holds roughly 290,000 clones, 70% to 90% seen once. Sample: PBMCs. The receptors were sampled from a woman aged 18-35 years in good health and CMV-seronegative. Each CDR3 is given without its conserved first and last residue. D genes are given only for firm matches.

>TRBD2|TRBV7-7
ASSPGTSGGPYTDTQY
>NA|TRBV2
ASSLGANYGYT
>NA|TRBV19
ASSIDRVKLF
>NA|TRBV7-6
ASSLGPGGDGYT
>TRBD2|TRBV5-1
ASSLGGLAGDVGEQY
>NA|TRBV5-1
ASSPYTSNNSPLH
>TRBD2|TRBV10-1
ASSLGGGYEQY
>TRBD1|TRBV27
ASSPRTDRGRLWTEAF
>NA|TRBV28
ASSFAGPTNEKLF
>TRBD2|TRBV7-9
ASSTGLAPYEQY
>NA|TRBV6-5
ATSRGAKGEETQY
>TRBD1|TRBV25-1
ASSRTGGGYT
>NA|TRBV19
ASSIGTSYEQY
>NA|TRBV7-2
ASSLGPDTGELF
>TRBD1|TRBV4-1
ASSLSGTGTGNEQF
>TRBD2|TRBV6-5
ASSYTGLAGTDTQY
>TRBD1|TRBV2
ASSETGGRDEQY
>TRBD2|TRBV7-3
ASSLTSGVYNEQF
>NA|TRBV20-1
SALVSGY
>NA|TRBV11-2
ASSSQSGVRNEQF
>TRBD1|TRBV27
ASSPGQGGIGFINQPQH
>NA|TRBV5-1
ASSPVGNSGQGDGYT
>NA|TRBV11-2
ASSLASPEAF
>TRBD2|TRBV5-5
ASSLVPSGGAPPYEQY
>NA|TRBV11-3
ASSLTGRGEQY
>NA|TRBV2
ASTSTPVLANYGYT
>TRBD2|TRBV2
ASSAEGLADSYEQY
>TRBD2|TRBV2
ATKLGLADNEQF
>TRBD2|TRBV11-2
ASSSSSWGSGGNYEQY
>NA|TRBV28
ASTPLGRYEQY
>NA|TRBV7-9
ASSLVGTGMGYT